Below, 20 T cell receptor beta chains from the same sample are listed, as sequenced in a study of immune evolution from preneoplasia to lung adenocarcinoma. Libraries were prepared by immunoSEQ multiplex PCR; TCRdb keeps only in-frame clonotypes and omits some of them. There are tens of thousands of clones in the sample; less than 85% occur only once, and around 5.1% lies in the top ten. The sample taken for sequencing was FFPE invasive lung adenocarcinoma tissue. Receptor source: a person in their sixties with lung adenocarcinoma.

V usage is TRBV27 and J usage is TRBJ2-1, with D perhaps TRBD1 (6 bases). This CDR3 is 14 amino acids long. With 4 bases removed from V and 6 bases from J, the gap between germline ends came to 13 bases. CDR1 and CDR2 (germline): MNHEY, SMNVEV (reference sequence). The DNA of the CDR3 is TGTGCCAGCAGTTCCAAGACAGGTTTCAATGAGCAGTTCTTC. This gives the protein CASSSKTGFNEQFF.

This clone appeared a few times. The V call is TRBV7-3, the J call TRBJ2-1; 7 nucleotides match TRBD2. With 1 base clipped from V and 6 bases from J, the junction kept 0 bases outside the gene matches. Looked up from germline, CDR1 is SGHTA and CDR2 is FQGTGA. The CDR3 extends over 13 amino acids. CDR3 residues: CASSLSGSNEQFF. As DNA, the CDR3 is TGTGCCAGCAGCTTAAGCGGGAGCAATGAGCAGTTCTTC. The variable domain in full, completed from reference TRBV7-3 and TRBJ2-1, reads GAGVSQTPSNKVTEKGKYVELRCDPISGHTALYWYRQSLGQGPEFLIYFQGTGAADDSGLPNDRFFAVRPEGSVSTLKIQRTERGDSAVYLCASSLSGSNEQFFGPGTRLTVL.

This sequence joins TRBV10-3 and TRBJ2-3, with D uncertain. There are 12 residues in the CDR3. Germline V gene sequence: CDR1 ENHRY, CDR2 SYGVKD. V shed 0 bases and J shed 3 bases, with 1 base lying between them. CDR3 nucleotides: TGTGCCATCAGTGAGTCAACAGATACGCAGTATTTT. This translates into CAISESTDTQYF.

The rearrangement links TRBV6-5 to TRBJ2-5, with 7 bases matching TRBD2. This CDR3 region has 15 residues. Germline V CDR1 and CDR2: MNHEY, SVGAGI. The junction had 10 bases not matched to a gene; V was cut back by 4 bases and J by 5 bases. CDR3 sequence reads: CASSSRGAGEETQYF. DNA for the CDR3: TGTGCCAGCAGTTCCCGTGGGGCGGGAGAGGAGACCCAGTACTTC.

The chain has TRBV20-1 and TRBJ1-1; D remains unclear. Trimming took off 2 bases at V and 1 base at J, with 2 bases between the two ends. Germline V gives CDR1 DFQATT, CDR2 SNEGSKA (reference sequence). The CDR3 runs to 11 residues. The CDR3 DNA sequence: TGCAGTGCTAGAAAGAACACTGAAGCTTTCTTT. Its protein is CSARKNTEAFF.

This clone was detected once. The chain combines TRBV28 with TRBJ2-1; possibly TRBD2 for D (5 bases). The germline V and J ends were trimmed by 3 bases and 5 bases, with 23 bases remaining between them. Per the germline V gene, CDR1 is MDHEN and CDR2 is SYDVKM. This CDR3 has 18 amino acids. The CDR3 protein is CASSLSTVGLVGNNEQFF. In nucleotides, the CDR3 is TGTGCCAGCAGTTTGAGTACGGTCGGACTTGTGGGTAACAATGAGCAGTTCTTC.

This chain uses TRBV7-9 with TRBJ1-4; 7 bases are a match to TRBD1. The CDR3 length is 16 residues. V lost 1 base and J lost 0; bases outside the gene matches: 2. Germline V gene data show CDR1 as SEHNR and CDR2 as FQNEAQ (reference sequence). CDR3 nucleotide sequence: TGTGCCAGCAGCTTAGGGGACAGACCAACTAATGAAAAACTGTTTTTT. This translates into CASSLGDRPTNEKLFF.

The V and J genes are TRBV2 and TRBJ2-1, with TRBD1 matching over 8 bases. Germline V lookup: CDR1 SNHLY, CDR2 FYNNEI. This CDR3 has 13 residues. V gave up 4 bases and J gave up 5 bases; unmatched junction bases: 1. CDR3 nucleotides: TGTGCCAGCAGTGGGGACAGGCACAATGAGCAGTTCTTC. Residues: CASSGDRHNEQFF.

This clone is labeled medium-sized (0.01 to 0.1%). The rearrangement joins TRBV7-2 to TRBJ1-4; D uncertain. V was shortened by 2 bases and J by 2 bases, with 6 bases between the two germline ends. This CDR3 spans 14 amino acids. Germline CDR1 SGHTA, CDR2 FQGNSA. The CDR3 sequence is CASSLYTTNEKLFF. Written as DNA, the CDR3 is TGTGCCAGCAGCTTATACACGACTAATGAAAAACTGTTTTTT.

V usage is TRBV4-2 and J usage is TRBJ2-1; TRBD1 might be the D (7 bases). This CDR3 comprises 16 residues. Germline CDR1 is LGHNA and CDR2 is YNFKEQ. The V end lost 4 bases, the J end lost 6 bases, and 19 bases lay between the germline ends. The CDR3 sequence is CASSLTPGQGGNEQFF. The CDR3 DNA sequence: TGTGCCAGCAGCCTCACCCCAGGGCAGGGGGGCAATGAGCAGTTCTTC.

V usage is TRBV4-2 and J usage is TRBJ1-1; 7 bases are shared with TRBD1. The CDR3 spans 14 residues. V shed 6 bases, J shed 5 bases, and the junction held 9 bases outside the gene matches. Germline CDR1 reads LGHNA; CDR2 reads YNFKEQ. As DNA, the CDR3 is TGTGCCAGCAGTCTTACAGGGGATGGAACTGAAGCTTTCTTT. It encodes CASSLTGDGTEAFF.

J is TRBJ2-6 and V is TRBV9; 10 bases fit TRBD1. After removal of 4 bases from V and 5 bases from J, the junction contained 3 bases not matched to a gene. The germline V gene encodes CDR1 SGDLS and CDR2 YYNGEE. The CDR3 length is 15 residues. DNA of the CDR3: TGTGCCAGCAGCCAGACAGGGGGCTGGGCCAACGTCCTGACTTTC. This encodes CASSQTGGWANVLTF.

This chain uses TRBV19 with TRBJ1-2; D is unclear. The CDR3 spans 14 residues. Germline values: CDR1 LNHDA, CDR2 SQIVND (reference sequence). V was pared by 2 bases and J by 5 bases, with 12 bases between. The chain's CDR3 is CASSIMTTVYGYTF. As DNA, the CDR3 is TGTGCCAGTAGTATAATGACGACGGTTTATGGCTACACCTTC. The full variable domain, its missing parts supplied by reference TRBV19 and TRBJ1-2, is DGGITQSPKYLFRKEGQNVTLSCEQNLNHDAMYWYRQDPGQGLRLIYYSQIVNDFQKGDIAEGYSVSREKKESFPLTVTSAQKNPTAFYLCASSIMTTVYGYTFGSGTRLTVV.

This CDR3 is CASSPQEGGSYEQYF. DNA for the CDR3: TGTGCCAGCAGCCCCCAGGAGGGCGGGTCCTACGAGCAGTACTTC. V and J are TRBV7-6 and TRBJ2-7; D might be TRBD2 (6 bases). CDR1 and CDR2 (germline): SGHVS, FNYEAQ. Trimming removed 5 bases at V and 1 base at J, with 15 bases between. There are 15 residues in the CDR3.

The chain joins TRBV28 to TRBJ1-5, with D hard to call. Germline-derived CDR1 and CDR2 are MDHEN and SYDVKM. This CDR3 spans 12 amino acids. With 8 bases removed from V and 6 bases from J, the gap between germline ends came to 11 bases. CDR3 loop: CASSTPVQPQHF. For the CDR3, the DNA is TGTGCCAGCTCGACCCCCGTTCAGCCCCAGCATTTT.

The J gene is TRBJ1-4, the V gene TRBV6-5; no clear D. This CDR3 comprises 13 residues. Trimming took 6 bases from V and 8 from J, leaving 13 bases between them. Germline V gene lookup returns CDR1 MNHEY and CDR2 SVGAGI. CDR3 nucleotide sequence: TGTGCCAGCAGCCAGATATCCCCCGAAAAACTGTTTTTT. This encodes CASSQISPEKLFF.

The CDR3, as DNA: TGTGCCAGCAGTTCGCGACTTATGAACACTGAAGCTTTCTTT. It yields the protein CASSSRLMNTEAFF. J is TRBJ1-1 and V is TRBV28; D is uncertain. Trimming stripped 4 bases from V and 0 bases from J, with 9 bases between. The germline V gene encodes CDR1 MDHEN and CDR2 SYDVKM. This CDR3 has 14 amino acids.

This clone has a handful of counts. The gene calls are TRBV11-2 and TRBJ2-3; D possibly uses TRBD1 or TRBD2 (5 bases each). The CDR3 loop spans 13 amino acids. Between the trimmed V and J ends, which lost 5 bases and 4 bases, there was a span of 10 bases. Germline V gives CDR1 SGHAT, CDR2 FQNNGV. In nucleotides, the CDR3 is TGTGCCAGCAGCCGCCGGGACCCAGATACGCAGTATTTT. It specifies CASSRRDPDTQYF.

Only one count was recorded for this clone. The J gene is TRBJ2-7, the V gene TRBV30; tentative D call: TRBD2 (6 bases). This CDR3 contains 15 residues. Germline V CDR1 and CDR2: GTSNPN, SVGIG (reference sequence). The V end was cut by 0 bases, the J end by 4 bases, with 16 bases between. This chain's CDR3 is CAWSVPRYGGYEQYF. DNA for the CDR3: TGTGCCTGGAGTGTACCCAGGTACGGGGGTTACGAGCAGTACTTC.

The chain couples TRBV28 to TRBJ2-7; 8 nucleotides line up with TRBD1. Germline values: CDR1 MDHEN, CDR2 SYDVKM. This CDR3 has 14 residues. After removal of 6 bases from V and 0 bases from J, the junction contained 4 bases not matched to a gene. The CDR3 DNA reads TGTGCCAGCAGGGGACAGGAAAGCTCCTACGAGCAGTACTTC. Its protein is CASRGQESSYEQYF.